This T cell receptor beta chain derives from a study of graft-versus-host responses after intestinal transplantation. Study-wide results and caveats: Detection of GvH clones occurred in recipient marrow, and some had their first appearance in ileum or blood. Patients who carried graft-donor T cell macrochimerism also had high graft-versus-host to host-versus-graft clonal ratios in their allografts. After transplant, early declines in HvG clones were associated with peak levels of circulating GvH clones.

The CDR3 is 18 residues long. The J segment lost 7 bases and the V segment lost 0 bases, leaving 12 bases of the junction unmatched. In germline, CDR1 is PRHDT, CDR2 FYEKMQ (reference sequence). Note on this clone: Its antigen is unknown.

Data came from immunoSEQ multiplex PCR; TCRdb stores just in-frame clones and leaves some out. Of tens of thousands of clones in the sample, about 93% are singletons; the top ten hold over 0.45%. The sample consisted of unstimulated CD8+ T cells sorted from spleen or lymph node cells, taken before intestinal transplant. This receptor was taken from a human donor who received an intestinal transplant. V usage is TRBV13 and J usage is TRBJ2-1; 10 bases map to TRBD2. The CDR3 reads CASSLGGRAGGRGNEQFF. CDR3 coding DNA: TGTGCCAGCAGCTTAGGAGGCCGAGCGGGAGGGCGGGGGAATGAGCAGTTCTTC. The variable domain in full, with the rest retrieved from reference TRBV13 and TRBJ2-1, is AAGVIQSPRHLIKEKRETATLKCYPIPRHDTVYWYQQGPGQDPQFLISFYEKMQSDKGSIPDRFSAQQFSDYHSELNMSSLELGDSALYFCASSLGGRAGGRGNEQFFGPGTRLTVL.